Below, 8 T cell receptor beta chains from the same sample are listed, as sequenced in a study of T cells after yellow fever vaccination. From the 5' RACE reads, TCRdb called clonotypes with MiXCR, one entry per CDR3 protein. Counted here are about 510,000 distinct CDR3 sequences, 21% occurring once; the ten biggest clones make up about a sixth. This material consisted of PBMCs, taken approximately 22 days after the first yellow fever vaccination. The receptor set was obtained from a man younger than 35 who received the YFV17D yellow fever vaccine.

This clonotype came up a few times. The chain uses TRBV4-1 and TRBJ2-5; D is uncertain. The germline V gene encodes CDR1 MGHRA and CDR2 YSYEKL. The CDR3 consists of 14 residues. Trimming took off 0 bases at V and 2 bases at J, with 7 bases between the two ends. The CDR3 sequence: CASSQEERQETQYF. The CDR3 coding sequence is TGCGCCAGCAGCCAAGAGGAAAGACAAGAGACCCAGTACTTC.

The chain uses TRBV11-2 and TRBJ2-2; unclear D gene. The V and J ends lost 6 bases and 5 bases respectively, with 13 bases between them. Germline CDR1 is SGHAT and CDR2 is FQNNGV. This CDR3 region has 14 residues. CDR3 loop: CASSLGQRTGELFF. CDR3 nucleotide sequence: TGTGCCAGCAGTTTGGGCCAAAGAACCGGGGAGCTGTTTTTT.

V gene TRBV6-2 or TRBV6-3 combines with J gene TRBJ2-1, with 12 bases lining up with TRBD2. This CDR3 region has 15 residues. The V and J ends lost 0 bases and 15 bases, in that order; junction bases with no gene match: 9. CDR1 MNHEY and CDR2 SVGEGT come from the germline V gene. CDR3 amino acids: CASSYSTPSGGAPFF. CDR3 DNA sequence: TGTGCCAGCAGTTACTCGACACCTAGCGGGGGGGCCCCGTTCTTC.

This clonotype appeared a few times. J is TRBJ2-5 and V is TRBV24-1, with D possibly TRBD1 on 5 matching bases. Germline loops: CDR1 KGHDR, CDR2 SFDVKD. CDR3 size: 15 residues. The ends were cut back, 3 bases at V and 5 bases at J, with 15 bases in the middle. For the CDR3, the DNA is TGTGCCACCAGTGATCCCGCAGGGCCAGGGGAGACCCAGTACTTC. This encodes CATSDPAGPGETQYF.

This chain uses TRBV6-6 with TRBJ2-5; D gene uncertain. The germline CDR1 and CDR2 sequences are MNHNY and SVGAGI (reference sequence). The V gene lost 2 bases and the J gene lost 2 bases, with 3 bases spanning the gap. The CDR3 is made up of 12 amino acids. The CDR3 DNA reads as TGTGCCAGCAGTTACGGACAAGAGACCCAGTACTTC. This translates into CASSYGQETQYF.

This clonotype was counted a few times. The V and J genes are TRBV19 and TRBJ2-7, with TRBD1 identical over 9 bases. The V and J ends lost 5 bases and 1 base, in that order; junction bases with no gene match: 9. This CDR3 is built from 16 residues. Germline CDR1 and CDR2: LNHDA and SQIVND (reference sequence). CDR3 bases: TGTGCCAGTAGTCCCCGCCCCGGGACAGGGTCCTACGAGCAGTACTTC. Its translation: CASSPRPGTGSYEQYF.

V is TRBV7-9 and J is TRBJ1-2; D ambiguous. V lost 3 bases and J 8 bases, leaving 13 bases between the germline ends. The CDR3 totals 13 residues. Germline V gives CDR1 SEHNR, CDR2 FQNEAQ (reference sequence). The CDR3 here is CASSFVQDDGYTF. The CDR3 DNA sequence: TGTGCCAGCAGCTTCGTACAAGACGACGGCTACACCTTC.

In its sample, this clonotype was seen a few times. The CDR3 reads CASSEGTSGGYEQFF. CDR3 DNA: TGTGCCAGCAGTGAGGGGACTAGCGGGGGTTATGAGCAGTTCTTC. The chain joins TRBV6-4 to TRBJ2-1; 14 nucleotides line up with TRBD2. The CDR3 covers 15 residues. V lost 3 bases to trimming and J lost 8 bases; unmatched junction nucleotides: 3. The germline gives CDR1 MRHNA, CDR2 SNTAGT.